The 21 T cell receptor beta chains in this list originate from one sample, sequenced in a study of OX40 agonist ivuxolimab in advanced cancers. Sequencing was performed with immunoSEQ multiplex PCR; in TCRdb, only in-frame clones are kept and a portion is missing. The sample comprises around 90,000 clones, roughly 90% of which are singletons, and about 2.5% rests with the top ten. The material was CD4+ or CD8+ T cells sorted from blood, obtained in a trial of the OX40 agonist ivuxolimab. The receptors were gathered from an adult with an advanced solid tumor such as melanoma, head and neck, liver or kidney cancer.

The V call is TRBV19, the J call TRBJ2-5; D remains ambiguous. This CDR3 has 14 amino acids. The germline V and J ends were trimmed by 5 bases and 1 base, with 11 bases remaining between them. CDR1 is LNHDA and CDR2 is SQIVND in the germline V gene (reference sequence). The CDR3 loop is CASSDREVQETQYF. The CDR3 bases are TGTGCCAGTAGTGATCGTGAAGTCCAAGAGACCCAGTACTTC.

The chain carries TRBV27 and TRBJ2-2, with TRBD2 identical over 11 bases. There are 17 residues in the CDR3. CDR1 is MNHEY and CDR2 is SMNVEV in the germline V gene (reference sequence). V lost 4 bases, J lost 2 bases, and 6 bases stayed unmatched. The CDR3: CASSYSSGRTNTGELFF. The CDR3 DNA follows: TGTGCCAGCAGTTACTCTAGCGGGAGGACTAACACCGGGGAGCTGTTTTTT.

The rearrangement uses TRBV28 and TRBJ2-6; D unresolved. V lost 1 base, J lost 0 bases, and 10 bases lay in between. CDR3 length equals 17 residues. Germline V gene lookup returns CDR1 MDHEN and CDR2 SYDVKM. CDR3 in DNA: TGTGCCAGCAGTTTATATGGGCTGCGCTCTGGGGCCAACGTCCTGACTTTC. This encodes CASSLYGLRSGANVLTF.

V and J are TRBV6-5 and TRBJ2-5; TRBD1 aligns across 8 bases. This CDR3 has 14 residues. Looked up from germline, CDR1 is MNHEY and CDR2 is SVGAGI. The V gene end was trimmed by 1 base and the J gene end by 3 bases; junction bases not matched to a gene: 1. The CDR3, as DNA: TGTGCCAGCAGTTACTTGACAGGGGAAGAGACCCAGTACTTC. This gives the protein CASSYLTGEETQYF.

J is TRBJ2-1 and V is TRBV14, with D unresolved. Per the germline V gene, CDR1 is SGHDN and CDR2 is FVKESK. Trimming left V 4 bases short and J 9 bases short, with 28 bases between. The CDR3 spans 18 residues. In nucleotides, the CDR3 is TGTGCCAGCAGCCCCTTTAGCCAGCGTGTAAGCTCCTACGGTGAGCAGTTCTTC. Its protein is CASSPFSQRVSSYGEQFF.

The V call is TRBV10-3, the J call TRBJ1-2; 9 bases are a match to TRBD1. Germline assignment: CDR1 ENHRY and CDR2 SYGVKD. V lost 2 bases, J lost 7 bases, and 5 bases stayed unmatched. The CDR3 consists of 14 residues. CDR3 residues: CAISEQQGAPGYTF. CDR3 sequence (DNA): TGTGCCATCAGTGAGCAACAGGGGGCCCCTGGCTACACCTTC.

On this clone itself: Other DNA sequences in this sample translate to the same CDR3. This chain uses TRBV18 with TRBJ2-6, with a possible D match to TRBD2 (5 bases). Germline loops: CDR1 KGHSH, CDR2 LQKENI. The CDR3 has 17 residues. The V and J ends lost 0 bases and 1 base respectively, with 10 bases between them. Written as DNA, the CDR3 is TGTGCCAGCTCACCACCGGAAGGGAGTTCTGGGGCCAACGTCCTGACTTTC. Protein product: CASSPPEGSSGANVLTF. The full variable domain, with the rest looked up from reference TRBV18 and TRBJ2-6, is NAGVMQNPRHLVRRRGQEARLRCSPMKGHSHVYWYRQLPEEGLKFMVYLQKENIIDESGMPKERFSAEFPKEGPSILRIQQVVRGDSAAYFCASSPPEGSSGANVLTFGAGSRLTVL.

The chain combines TRBV9 with TRBJ1-2; possible D gene TRBD1, 5 bases. Trimming shortened V by 4 bases and J by 2 bases, and 9 bases separated the two germline ends. The CDR3 consists of 13 residues. Germline CDR1 is SGDLS and CDR2 is YYNGEE. CDR3 loop: CASSLRDNYGYTF. DNA for the CDR3: TGTGCCAGCAGCCTCCGGGACAACTATGGCTACACCTTC.

The V call is TRBV6-1, the J call TRBJ1-5; D is possibly TRBD1 (6 bases). The length of the CDR3 is 17 residues. From germline, CDR1 is MNHNS and CDR2 SASEGT. Trimming took off 4 bases at V and 0 bases at J, with 16 bases between the two ends. The CDR3 DNA is TGTGCCAGCAGTGGGGGGCCCGGGACACATAGCAATCAGCCCCAGCATTTT. It is translated as CASSGGPGTHSNQPQHF.

This clone is a singleton in its sample. This rearrangement joins TRBV10-3 to TRBJ1-1; tentative D call: TRBD1 (5 bases). V lost 3 bases and J lost 5, with 16 bases in between. CDR3 length: 15 residues. From germline, CDR1 is ENHRY and CDR2 SYGVKD. CDR3 nucleotide sequence: TGTGCCATCAGTGACGGTCGGCTGGGGGGAACTGAAGCTTTCTTT. This gives the protein CAISDGRLGGTEAFF.

V is TRBV18 and J is TRBJ2-1; D gene ambiguous. Germline values: CDR1 KGHSH, CDR2 LQKENI. This CDR3 has 12 amino acids. Trimming removed 4 bases at V and 5 bases at J, with 6 bases between. Here the CDR3 reads CASSQWDNEQFF. The DNA for the CDR3 is TGTGCCAGCTCACAGTGGGACAATGAGCAGTTCTTC.

This chain joins TRBV7-6 and TRBJ1-4; 8 bases are a match to TRBD1. CDR1 and CDR2 (germline): SGHVS, FNYEAQ. This CDR3 region has 15 residues. V dropped 2 bases and J dropped 6; count of bases not matched to a gene: 5. CDR3 sequence (DNA): TGTGCCAGCAGCTTAACGTACAGGGGGGATGAAAAACTGTTTTTT. Amino acids: CASSLTYRGDEKLFF.

The CDR3 coding sequence is TGTGCCAGCAGTTCGAACAGGGGTAGGAGCAATCAGCCCCAGCATTTT. Amino acid sequence: CASSSNRGRSNQPQHF. The chain couples TRBV27 to TRBJ1-5; TRBD1 matches 7 bases. Germline V lookup: CDR1 MNHEY, CDR2 SMNVEV (reference sequence). Losses at the gene ends were 4 bases for V and 1 base for J; bases not matched to a gene: 7. There are 16 residues in the CDR3.

CDR3 amino acids: CASRTGQGNTEAFF. CDR3 coding DNA: TGTGCCAGTAGAACGGGACAGGGTAACACTGAAGCTTTCTTT. V is TRBV19 and J is TRBJ1-1; 9 bases align to TRBD1. Germline V gene sequence: CDR1 LNHDA, CDR2 SQIVND (reference sequence). CDR3 length: 14 residues. Trimming at V came to 6 bases and at J to 2 bases, leaving 4 bases not matched to a gene.

V and J are TRBV7-6 and TRBJ1-5; D gene unclear. V lost 1 base to trimming and J lost 3 bases, with 13 bases between them. The CDR3 spans 16 residues. The germline gives CDR1 SGHVS, CDR2 FNYEAQ. DNA of the CDR3: TGTGCCAGCAGCTTAGAGGTCGGTCAACTCAATCAGCCCCAGCATTTT. Translating it yields CASSLEVGQLNQPQHF.

This clone was found once. The rearrangement uses TRBV29-1 and TRBJ1-3, with no clear D. This CDR3 is 12 amino acids long. Deletions cut 5 bases from V and 0 bases from J, with 5 bases between. From germline, CDR1 is SQVTM and CDR2 ANQGSEA. The CDR3 sequence: CSVQSSGNTIYF. Here the CDR3 DNA reads TGCAGCGTTCAGAGCTCTGGAAACACCATATATTTT.

The table lists this clone with a count of one. The chain joins TRBV5-1 to TRBJ2-5; possibly TRBD2 for D (5 bases). The germline V gene has CDR1 SGHRS and CDR2 YFSETQ. The CDR3 length is 14 residues. V shed 2 bases and J shed 2 bases, with 10 bases lying between them. The CDR3 DNA is TGCGCCAGCAGCTTTTCTAGCTGGCAAGAGACCCAGTACTTC. Translated: CASSFSSWQETQYF.

The chain links TRBV29-1 to TRBJ2-5; 11 nucleotides agree with TRBD2. CDR1 and CDR2 (germline): SQVTM, ANQGSEA. V was clipped by 5 bases and J by 2 bases; unmatched bases: 4. The CDR3 covers 14 residues. This chain's CDR3 is CSVSRTSGQETQYF. Here the CDR3 DNA reads TGCAGCGTTAGTAGGACTAGCGGGCAAGAGACCCAGTACTTC.

The chain links TRBV18 to TRBJ1-2; 10 positions agree with TRBD1. This CDR3 has 15 amino acids. Germline CDR1 KGHSH, CDR2 LQKENI. J gave up 4 bases and V 2 bases, and 4 bases lay outside the gene matches. CDR3 sequence (DNA): TGTGCCAGCTCACCAACCGGGACAGGGGTCTATGGCTACACCTTC. Its protein is CASSPTGTGVYGYTF. The full variable domain, with the rest looked up from reference TRBV18 and TRBJ1-2, is NAGVMQNPRHLVRRRGQEARLRCSPMKGHSHVYWYRQLPEEGLKFMVYLQKENIIDESGMPKERFSAEFPKEGPSILRIQQVVRGDSAAYFCASSPTGTGVYGYTFGSGTRLTVV.

The chain employs TRBV5-8 and TRBJ2-3; TRBD1 aligns across 8 bases. Germline V gives CDR1 SGHTS, CDR2 YDEGEE. The trim removed 3 bases at V and 2 bases at J, leaving 2 bases unmatched. This CDR3 is 14 amino acids long. The CDR3 reads CASSWGQDTDTQYF. The CDR3 region has the DNA TGTGCCAGCAGCTGGGGACAGGACACAGATACGCAGTATTTT.

The V and J genes are TRBV6-4 and TRBJ1-4, with TRBD1 matching over 8 bases. This CDR3 region has 15 residues. The junction had 2 bases not matched to a gene; V was cut back by 5 bases and J by 0 bases. CDR1 is MRHNA, CDR2 SNTAGT, per germline. In DNA, the CDR3 is TGTGCCAGCAGTCCGACAGGGGCAACTAATGAAAAACTGTTTTTT. This gives the protein CASSPTGATNEKLFF.